The 21 T cell receptor beta chains presented below share a single source sample, sequenced in a study of PD-L1 blockade in urothelial cancer. Profiling relied on immunoSEQ multiplex PCR, and the TCRdb table lists in-frame clones only, not all of them. The repertoire holds more than 80,000 clones, with 82% as singletons. The material was PBMCs, obtained around atezolizumab (anti-PD-L1) treatment. These receptor sequences come from a man between 65 and 85 years old with urothelial cancer.

The chain links TRBV7-9 to TRBJ2-7; the D is unclear. Trimming shortened V by 0 bases and J by 2 bases, and 8 bases separated the two germline ends. The germline gives CDR1 SEHNR, CDR2 FQNEAQ (reference sequence). This CDR3 has 14 amino acids. In DNA form, the CDR3 reads TGTGCCAGCAGCTTAGCGGGCAATACCTACGAGCAGTACTTC. As protein: CASSLAGNTYEQYF.

CDR3 sequence: CASSQDFGAGYTF. CDR3 DNA: TGCGCCAGCAGCCAAGATTTTGGGGCTGGCTACACCTTC. The rearrangement joins TRBV4-3 to TRBJ1-2; perhaps TRBD1 as D (5 bases). From germline, CDR1 is LGHNA and CDR2 YSLEER. This CDR3 has 13 residues. Trimming took 0 bases from V and 7 from J, leaving 9 bases between them.

This chain links TRBV12-5 with TRBJ2-7; 14 nucleotides match TRBD2. The CDR3 has 16 amino acids. Germline V gene lookup returns CDR1 LGHNT and CDR2 FRNRAP. The trim removed 2 bases at V and 7 bases at J, leaving 7 bases unmatched. The CDR3 DNA is TGTGCTAGTGGTTTGCCGGGACTAGCGGGGGCGGGGGAGCAGTACTTC. It encodes CASGLPGLAGAGEQYF.

The J gene is TRBJ1-2, the V gene TRBV15, with a tentative D call TRBD1 (5 bases). The CDR3 loop spans 16 amino acids. Germline-derived CDR1 and CDR2 are LNHNV and YYDKDF (reference sequence). V was pared by 0 bases and J by 6 bases, with 17 bases between. This CDR3 is CATSRDGVPGDNGYTF. In nucleotides, the CDR3 is TGTGCCACCAGCAGAGATGGGGTGCCGGGGGATAATGGCTACACCTTC.

This chain links TRBV18 with TRBJ1-4, with D possibly TRBD1 on 6 matching bases. The germline V and J ends were trimmed by 4 bases and 8 bases, with 11 bases remaining between them. Per germline, CDR1 KGHSH and CDR2 LQKENI. The CDR3 is 13 amino acids. The CDR3 coding sequence is TGTGCCAGCTCACGGCAGGGGTGGGAAAAACTGTTTTTT. This translates into CASSRQGWEKLFF.

The chain has TRBV19 and TRBJ2-5, with 8 bases fitting TRBD1. The CDR3 totals 13 residues. V trimming: 5 bases; J trimming: 4 bases; junction bases outside the gene matches: 3. Germline lookup yields CDR1 LNHDA and CDR2 SQIVND (reference sequence). CDR3 DNA: TGTGCCAGTAGTTCGACAGGGGTAGAGACCCAGTACTTC. Encoded protein: CASSSTGVETQYF.

The chain joins TRBV13 to TRBJ2-3, with 7 bases matching TRBD1. The CDR3 runs to 13 residues. Germline V gene sequence: CDR1 PRHDT, CDR2 FYEKMQ (reference sequence). V was pared by 6 bases and J by 4 bases, with 4 bases of the junction left unmatched. The CDR3 nucleotides read TGTGCCAGCAGGGCACAGGGGCCAGATACGCAGTATTTT. As protein: CASRAQGPDTQYF. Combining the CDR3 with reference TRBV13 and TRBJ2-3 gives the whole variable domain AAGVIQSPRHLIKEKRETATLKCYPIPRHDTVYWYQQGPGQDPQFLISFYEKMQSDKGSIPDRFSAQQFSDYHSELNMSSLELGDSALYFCASRAQGPDTQYFGPGTRLTVL.

The chain couples TRBV29-1 to TRBJ1-1; 7 bases are a match to TRBD1. CDR3 length: 9 residues. Germline CDR1 is SQVTM and CDR2 is ANQGSEA. The junction had 6 bases not matched to a gene; V was cut back by 8 bases and J by 12 bases. Written as DNA, the CDR3 is TGCAGCACTGGACAGGACCCTTTCTTT. Translating gives CSTGQDPFF.

This clone was found a few times. This sequence joins TRBV28 and TRBJ2-7, with D maybe TRBD1 (5 bases). V dropped 5 bases and J dropped 0 bases, with 11 bases sitting between them. This CDR3 spans 14 amino acids. The germline CDR1 and CDR2 sequences are MDHEN and SYDVKM. The CDR3 protein is CASSQTESSYEQYF. CDR3 sequence (DNA): TGTGCCAGCAGTCAGACAGAGAGCTCCTACGAGCAGTACTTC.

This rearrangement joins TRBV7-2 to TRBJ1-2; D gene ambiguous. The ends were cut back, 1 base at V and 4 bases at J, with 13 bases in the middle. This CDR3 is 15 amino acids long. Germline-derived CDR1 and CDR2 are SGHTA and FQGNSA. The CDR3 region has the DNA TGTGCCAGCAGCTTAGAACCGATTCAGTCCTATGGCTACACCTTC. Protein product: CASSLEPIQSYGYTF.

V usage is TRBV5-5 and J usage is TRBJ2-5; 16 bases agree with TRBD2. The CDR3 sequence is 20 residues long. Trimming cost V 0 bases and J 7 bases; bases outside gene matches: 15. Germline loops: CDR1 SGHKS, CDR2 YYEKEE (reference sequence). The CDR3 loop is CASSLDPGLAGGTSRGTQYF. CDR3 in DNA: TGTGCCAGCAGCTTGGATCCGGGACTAGCGGGAGGGACCTCAAGAGGGACCCAGTACTTC.

The chain couples TRBV9 to TRBJ2-7; 8 positions match TRBD1. The germline gives CDR1 SGDLS, CDR2 YYNGEE. V shed 3 bases and J 7 bases; nucleotides not matched to a gene: 15. The CDR3 extends over 16 amino acids. The CDR3 nucleotides are TGTGCCAGCAGCGCCTCCCACCCGGGACAGGTGGGGGAGCAGTACTTC. Translation: CASSASHPGQVGEQYF.

J is TRBJ2-1 and V is TRBV7-2, with TRBD2 matching 7 bases. V lost 1 base, J lost 9 bases, and 9 bases stayed unmatched. CDR1 is SGHTA, CDR2 FQGNSA, per germline. The CDR3 extends over 15 amino acids. CDR3 residues: CASSLDVGLVGEQFF. DNA of the CDR3: TGTGCCAGCAGCTTAGATGTTGGACTAGTCGGTGAGCAGTTCTTC.

The chain combines TRBV6-6 with TRBJ2-7, with 14 bases that match TRBD2. Germline CDR1 MNHNY, CDR2 SVGAGI (reference sequence). Losses at the gene ends were 5 bases for V and 6 bases for J; bases not matched to a gene: 6. There are 15 residues in the CDR3. The chain's CDR3 is CASSDPGLAGVEQYF. The CDR3 nucleotides are TGTGCCAGCAGTGACCCGGGACTAGCGGGAGTCGAGCAGTACTTC.

V is TRBV6-1 and J is TRBJ1-2, with D possibly TRBD1 on 6 matching bases. The germline V gene has CDR1 MNHNS and CDR2 SASEGT. The CDR3 contains 13 residues. V was pared by 8 bases and J by 4 bases, with 14 bases between. The chain's CDR3 is CASRGTGSYGYTF. CDR3 DNA: TGTGCCAGCCGCGGAACAGGGAGCTATGGCTACACCTTC.

This chain links TRBV7-2 with TRBJ1-2; TRBD1 might be the D (6 bases). Germline CDR1 and CDR2: SGHTA and FQGNSA. CDR3 size: 16 residues. V was cut by 5 bases and J by 5 bases, with 21 bases left in between. The CDR3 DNA reads TGTGCCAGCAGCCCAAGGAGGGGGGGGGAAGCATATGGCTACACCTTC. This sequence encodes CASSPRRGGEAYGYTF.

This rearrangement joins TRBV7-9 to TRBJ2-1, with 7 nucleotides matching TRBD2. The CDR3 length is 15 residues. The germline CDR1 and CDR2 sequences are SEHNR and FQNEAQ (reference sequence). V was clipped by 5 bases and J by 2 bases; unmatched bases: 6. DNA of the CDR3: TGTGCCAGCAGCCAAACTAGCGACACCTACAATGAGCAGTTCTTC. Translation: CASSQTSDTYNEQFF.

This clone occurred once. As DNA, the CDR3 is TGTGCCAGCAGCTTGACCAGGGGGAATTCACCCCTCCACTTT. Protein sequence: CASSLTRGNSPLHF. The rearrangement uses TRBV5-4 and TRBJ1-6; 7 bases map to TRBD1. The CDR3 is 14 amino acids. Per germline, CDR1 SGHNT and CDR2 YYREEE (reference sequence). The V gene end was trimmed by 1 base and the J gene end by 7 bases; junction bases not matched to a gene: 2.

This rearrangement joins TRBV19 to TRBJ2-4, with 10 bases lining up with TRBD2. This CDR3 comprises 15 residues. With V trimmed by 6 bases and J by 2 bases, 4 bases remained unmatched. In germline, CDR1 is LNHDA, CDR2 SQIVND (reference sequence). The CDR3 spells CASRTSGKTKNIQYF. The CDR3 bases are TGTGCCAGTAGAACTAGCGGGAAGACCAAAAACATTCAGTACTTC.

This chain connects TRBV2 to TRBJ2-3, with 12 positions matching TRBD2. Germline trimming cut 6 bases from V and 5 bases from J; bases unmatched to any gene: 9. Germline V gives CDR1 SNHLY, CDR2 FYNNEI. The length of the CDR3 is 16 residues. Written as DNA, the CDR3 is TGTGCCAGCAGCCTTACCTCTAGCGGGAGGGTAGATACGCAGTATTTT. Amino acids: CASSLTSSGRVDTQYF.

The chain links TRBV5-1 to TRBJ2-5, with D possibly matching TRBD1 (6 bases). V dropped 6 bases and J dropped 3 bases, with 15 bases sitting between them. The CDR3 consists of 14 residues. Germline CDR1 is SGHRS and CDR2 is YFSETQ. The CDR3 DNA reads TGCGCCAGCACTCTGGGGGCCCTCGAAGAGACCCAGTACTTC. Translating gives CASTLGALEETQYF. Full variable domain (outside the CDR3, taken from reference TRBV5-1 and TRBJ2-5): KAGVTQTPRYLIKTRGQQVTLSCSPISGHRSVSWYQQTPGQGLQFLFEYFSETQRNKGNFPGRFSGRQFSNSRSEMNVSTLELGDSALYLCASTLGALEETQYFGPGTRLLVL.